What follows are 27 T cell receptor beta chains derived from one specimen sequenced in a study of T cell responses to AZD1222 COVID-19 vaccine. Sequencing was performed with immunoSEQ multiplex PCR; in TCRdb, only in-frame clones are kept and a portion is missing. The table lists about 78,000 clones, 90% of them singletons. This specimen consisted of peripheral blood, obtained 28 days after the second AZD1222 dose. Source of these receptors: an adult who received the AZD1222 COVID-19 vaccine.

Of note for this clone: Other DNA sequences of this sample code for an identical CDR3. V and J are TRBV9 and TRBJ1-5; no clear D. The ends were cut back, 2 bases at V and 4 bases at J, with 7 bases in the middle. Germline V gene lookup returns CDR1 SGDLS and CDR2 YYNGEE. This CDR3 comprises 13 residues. CDR3 loop: CASSVGSNQPQHF. Here the CDR3 DNA reads TGTGCCAGCAGCGTCGGAAGTAATCAGCCCCAGCATTTT. The full variable domain, with the rest looked up from reference TRBV9 and TRBJ1-5, is DSGVTQTPKHLITATGQRVTLRCSPRSGDLSVYWYQQSLDQGLQFLIQYYNGEERAKGNILERFSAQQFPDLHSELNLSSLELGDSALYFCASSVGSNQPQHFGDGTRLSIL.

The genes are TRBV2 and TRBJ2-3, with TRBD1 as a possible D gene (5 bases). The CDR3 is made up of 15 amino acids. Germline CDR1 SNHLY, CDR2 FYNNEI. V lost 2 bases to trimming and J lost 4 bases, with 13 bases between them. The CDR3 region is CASSEYLPGSDTQYF. CDR3 in DNA: TGTGCCAGCAGTGAATATTTGCCAGGGTCAGATACGCAGTATTTT.

The genes are TRBV5-1 and TRBJ1-6; D call uncertain. The CDR3 sequence is 14 residues long. V was shortened by 1 base and J by 9 bases, with 11 bases between the two germline ends. Per germline, CDR1 SGHRS and CDR2 YFSETQ. The CDR3 spells CASSLYGIGSPLHF. The DNA of the CDR3 is TGCGCCAGCAGCTTGTATGGGATAGGTTCACCCCTCCACTTT.

Only a few counts were recorded for this clone. The genes are TRBV2 and TRBJ2-7; the match to TRBD1 covers 9 bases. Germline lookup yields CDR1 SNHLY and CDR2 FYNNEI. The CDR3 loop spans 15 amino acids. V lost 8 bases to trimming and J lost 0 bases; unmatched junction nucleotides: 8. This CDR3 is CASVTAGQGSYEQYF. In DNA form, the CDR3 reads TGTGCCAGCGTTACAGCGGGACAGGGCTCCTACGAGCAGTACTTC.

The J gene is TRBJ2-6, the V gene TRBV6-4; 11 bases are shared with TRBD1. The CDR3 extends over 17 amino acids. Germline CDR1 reads MRHNA; CDR2 reads SNTAGT. The ends lost 4 bases at V and 0 bases at J; junction bases unmatched: 2. The CDR3 spells CASSAGTGGSGANVLTF. The DNA of the CDR3 is TGTGCCAGCAGTGCCGGGACAGGGGGCTCTGGGGCCAACGTCCTGACTTTC.

V gene TRBV4-1 combines with J gene TRBJ2-7; D gene unclear. The CDR3 sequence is 16 residues long. CDR1 MGHRA and CDR2 YSYEKL come from the germline V gene. V lost 0 bases to trimming and J lost 2 bases, with 14 bases between them. The CDR3 here is CASSQEHRQETYEQYF. The DNA for the CDR3 is TGCGCCAGCAGCCAAGAACATAGGCAGGAAACCTACGAGCAGTACTTC.

The rearrangement links TRBV4-1 to TRBJ1-6; 7 bases fit TRBD1. V shed 4 bases, J shed 0 bases, and the junction held 9 bases outside the gene matches. The CDR3 is 18 residues long. Germline V gene data show CDR1 as MGHRA and CDR2 as YSYEKL. CDR3 nucleotides: TGCGCCAGCAGCCCCGGGATGGGACAGAGCTCCTATAATTCACCCCTCCACTTT. Protein: CASSPGMGQSSYNSPLHF.

This rearrangement joins TRBV7-2 to TRBJ1-5; tentatively, D is TRBD1 (5 bases). Trimming cost V 5 bases and J 4 bases, with 12 bases left between them. The CDR3 is 14 residues long. Germline loops: CDR1 SGHTA, CDR2 FQGNSA. This CDR3 reads CASSLGQENQPQHF. In DNA form, the CDR3 reads TGTGCCAGCAGCCTGGGGCAGGAGAATCAGCCCCAGCATTTT.

The chain carries TRBV4-1 and TRBJ2-7, with 7 bases aligning to TRBD1. This CDR3 is 14 amino acids long. The germline V gene has CDR1 MGHRA and CDR2 YSYEKL. The ends lost 8 bases at V and 3 bases at J; junction bases unmatched: 10. The CDR3 DNA reads TGCGCCAGCGCAGCAGACAGGGTCGGCTACGAGCAGTACTTC. It specifies CASAADRVGYEQYF.

The V and J genes are TRBV28 and TRBJ2-1; D remains unclear. The CDR3 contains 10 residues. Trimming stripped 2 bases from V and 9 bases from J, with 2 bases between. Germline V CDR1 and CDR2: MDHEN, SYDVKM. The CDR3 DNA sequence: TGTGCCAGCAGTTTAGGTGAGCAGTTCTTC. Translation gives CASSLGEQFF.

CDR3 in amino acids: CASSEAASSRNTIYF. CDR3 nucleotides: TGTGCCAGCAGTGAGGCGGCATCTTCCAGAAACACCATATATTTT. J is TRBJ1-3 and V is TRBV6-1, with unresolved D. With 3 bases removed from V and 5 bases from J, the gap between germline ends came to 14 bases. The germline V gene encodes CDR1 MNHNS and CDR2 SASEGT. CDR3 length equals 15 residues.

The genes are TRBV5-4 and TRBJ2-7; TRBD1 is a possible D gene (6 bases). Trimming removed 6 bases at V and 0 bases at J, with 16 bases between. Germline V gene data show CDR1 as SGHNT and CDR2 as YYREEE (reference sequence). This CDR3 contains 15 residues. The DNA of the CDR3 is TGTGCCAGCAAGTGGAAACCGGACAGCTCCTACGAGCAGTACTTC. Translated: CASKWKPDSSYEQYF. Based on the CDR3 plus reference TRBV5-4 and TRBJ2-7, the full variable domain is ETGVTQSPTHLIKTRGQQVTLRCSSQSGHNTVSWYQQALGQGPQFIFQYYREEENGRGNFPPRFSGLQFPNYSSELNVNALELDDSALYLCASKWKPDSSYEQYFGPGTRLTVT.

The chain uses TRBV7-8 and TRBJ1-2; D possibly corresponds to TRBD1 (6 bases). Trimming left V 5 bases short and J 0 bases short, with 16 bases between. Per the germline V gene, CDR1 is SGHVS and CDR2 is FQNEAQ. The length of the CDR3 is 16 residues. The DNA of the CDR3 is TGTGCCAGCAGCCACCGGGACACCACCACTAACTATGGCTACACCTTC. This translates into CASSHRDTTTNYGYTF.

This clone has a single count. The V call is TRBV11-2, the J call TRBJ2-3, with no clear D. With 5 bases removed from V and 1 base from J, the gap between germline ends came to 4 bases. This CDR3 has 12 amino acids. The germline V gene has CDR1 SGHAT and CDR2 FQNNGV. The CDR3, as DNA: TGTGCCAGCAGCCCTGGCACAGATACGCAGTATTTT. Its protein is CASSPGTDTQYF.

The chain has TRBV7-8 and TRBJ2-1; 9 nucleotides line up with TRBD2. V dropped 2 bases and J dropped 3; count of bases not matched to a gene: 2. The CDR3 is 15 amino acids. CDR1 and CDR2 from the germline V gene are SGHVS and FQNEAQ. In DNA, the CDR3 is TGTGCCAGCAGCTTAAGCGGGGGGTTCTACAATGAGCAGTTCTTC. Amino acid sequence: CASSLSGGFYNEQFF.

This clone was picked up one time. This chain uses TRBV24-1 with TRBJ2-3; D is unclear. Germline lookup yields CDR1 KGHDR and CDR2 SFDVKD. Between the trimmed V and J ends, which lost 2 bases and 7 bases, there was a span of 9 bases. CDR3 length: 13 residues. The CDR3 DNA reads TGTGCCACCAGTGATTCGGTGGGCAATACGCAGTATTTT. As protein: CATSDSVGNTQYF.

This chain links TRBV4-2 with TRBJ2-1; a weak D match, TRBD2 (6 bases). CDR3 length: 17 amino acids. V lost 4 bases, J lost 12 bases, and 28 bases lay in between. Germline CDR1 reads LGHNA; CDR2 reads YNFKEQ. The CDR3 DNA sequence: TGTGCCAGCAGCCGCGCCGTAGCGGATAAAAAACAATTAGGGCAGTTCTTC. Amino acid sequence: CASSRAVADKKQLGQFF.

The chain combines TRBV27 with TRBJ1-2; D gene unclear. The CDR3 is 13 residues long. Germline V gene lookup returns CDR1 MNHEY and CDR2 SMNVEV (reference sequence). V gave up 2 bases and J gave up 13 bases, with 17 bases separating them. The CDR3 spells CASSLMLWAPPTF. As DNA, the CDR3 is TGTGCCAGCAGTTTAATGTTATGGGCCCCCCCCACCTTC.

The rearrangement links TRBV5-1 to TRBJ1-1; TRBD1 is a possible D gene (6 bases). Looked up from germline, CDR1 is SGHRS and CDR2 is YFSETQ. V lost 4 bases and J 4 bases, leaving 14 bases between the germline ends. The CDR3 covers 14 residues. This chain's CDR3 is CASSRTGSVTEAFF. CDR3 sequence (DNA): TGCGCCAGCAGCAGAACAGGGTCGGTCACTGAAGCTTTCTTT.

The chain is built from TRBV11-1 and TRBJ2-5; D gene uncertain. Germline V gives CDR1 SGHAT, CDR2 FQDESV (reference sequence). V shed 6 bases and J shed 5 bases, with 13 bases lying between them. This CDR3 contains 13 residues. The CDR3 spells CASSFGPTETQYF. The CDR3 DNA follows: TGTGCCAGCAGTTTCGGGCCAACGGAGACCCAGTACTTC.

This clone occurred once. The chain carries TRBV29-1 and TRBJ2-3; 7 positions match TRBD1. The trim removed 4 bases at V and 3 bases at J, leaving 1 base unmatched. CDR3 length: 12 amino acids. Germline V CDR1 and CDR2: SQVTM, ANQGSEA. DNA of the CDR3: TGCAGCGTTGGACAGGGTACAGATACGCAGTATTTT. The encoded protein is CSVGQGTDTQYF.

This clone was observed a single time. The chain has TRBV19 and TRBJ1-4; D call uncertain. Trimming pared 5 bases from V and 0 bases from J, leaving 10 bases between. Per the germline V gene, CDR1 is LNHDA and CDR2 is SQIVND (reference sequence). The CDR3 loop spans 15 amino acids. CDR3 DNA: TGTGCCAGTAGTGTCCACAGAGCAACTAATGAAAAACTGTTTTTT. It is translated as CASSVHRATNEKLFF.

This chain joins TRBV6-1 and TRBJ1-6; no clear D gene. The V and J ends lost 3 bases and 8 bases respectively, with 11 bases between them. The length of the CDR3 is 14 residues. The germline CDR1 and CDR2 sequences are MNHNS and SASEGT. The CDR3 loop is CASSEKTRHSPLHF. For the CDR3, the DNA is TGTGCCAGCAGTGAGAAGACCCGGCATTCACCCCTCCACTTT.

This clone was seen only once. The chain links TRBV19 to TRBJ1-6; 7 nucleotides match TRBD1. Germline assignment: CDR1 LNHDA and CDR2 SQIVND (reference sequence). The CDR3 has 14 amino acids. J gave up 7 bases and V 5 bases, and 5 bases lay outside the gene matches. The CDR3 protein is CASSEDRRNSPLHF. The CDR3, as DNA: TGTGCCAGTAGTGAGGACAGGCGAAATTCACCCCTCCACTTT.

V is TRBV7-9 and J is TRBJ2-3, with TRBD2 identical over 10 bases. With 2 bases clipped from V and 3 bases from J, the junction kept 5 bases outside the gene matches. The CDR3 extends over 16 amino acids. The germline V gene has CDR1 SEHNR and CDR2 FQNEAQ (reference sequence). The CDR3 protein is CASSLLAGASTDTQYF. CDR3 nucleotides: TGTGCCAGCAGCTTACTAGCGGGGGCCTCTACAGATACGCAGTATTTT.

The table lists this clone with a count of one. This rearrangement joins TRBV5-4 to TRBJ2-4, with a tentative D call TRBD2 (7 bases). Deletions cut 4 bases from V and 5 bases from J, with 13 bases between. Germline V gene lookup returns CDR1 SGHNT and CDR2 YYREEE (reference sequence). CDR3 length: 14 amino acids. CDR3 in amino acids: CASSPRGGQNIQYF. CDR3 coding DNA: TGTGCCAGCAGCCCGAGGGGGGGCCAAAACATTCAGTACTTC.

The chain links TRBV5-1 to TRBJ1-6; 7 positions match TRBD1. V lost 2 bases and J lost 7; bases outside the gene matches: 6. The CDR3 is 15 amino acids. Germline V lookup: CDR1 SGHRS, CDR2 YFSETQ. Written as DNA, the CDR3 is TGCGCCAGCAGCTTAGAGACAGGGAAAAATTCACCCCTCCACTTT. Translation: CASSLETGKNSPLHF.